The 21 T cell receptor beta chains below were found in one sample sequenced in a study of neurological immune-mediated disorders. TCRdb ran MiXCR on the 5' RACE reads and lists one entry per CDR3 protein. The data contain 55,000 to 85,000 distinct CDR3 sequences, roughly 3.1% of them singletons. The source material was PBMCs. The receptors here all came from a woman aged 45-65 years with multiple sclerosis.

The rearrangement links TRBV5-1 to TRBJ2-1; 8 nucleotides match TRBD1. Unmatched junction bases numbered 5, after V lost 0 bases and J lost 9 bases. The CDR3 has 14 residues. Per germline, CDR1 SGHRS and CDR2 YFSETQ. As DNA, the CDR3 is TGCGCCAGCAGCTTGGGACAGGGGTTCTCTGAGCAGTTCTTC. Its translation is CASSLGQGFSEQFF.

Ten or more counts support this clonotype. The chain has TRBV12-3 or TRBV12-4 and TRBJ2-3, with D unclear. The CDR3 has 13 residues. V lost 5 bases to trimming and J lost 4 bases, with 10 bases between them. This CDR3 is CASSPSGADTQYF. CDR3 sequence (DNA): TGTGCCAGCAGTCCGTCTGGGGCAGATACGCAGTATTTT.

In this sample, this clonotype turned up many times. V is TRBV20-1 and J is TRBJ2-1; D ambiguous. There are 14 residues in the CDR3. V lost 3 bases and J 2 bases, leaving 11 bases between the germline ends. Germline assignment: CDR1 DFQATT and CDR2 SNEGSKA (reference sequence). CDR3 sequence: CSARTPSAYNEQFF. As DNA, the CDR3 is TGCAGTGCTAGGACCCCCTCAGCCTACAATGAGCAGTTCTTC.

This clonotype was seen repeatedly, ten times or more. This sequence joins TRBV7-2 and TRBJ1-5; D is possibly TRBD1 (6 bases). This CDR3 has 15 amino acids. CDR1 is SGHTA and CDR2 is FQGNSA in the germline V gene. Trimming took off 4 bases at V and 0 bases at J, with 10 bases between the two ends. DNA of the CDR3: TGTGCCAGCAGCTCCCAGGGGAATAGCAATCAGCCCCAGCATTTT. It encodes CASSSQGNSNQPQHF. The full variable domain, completed using reference TRBV7-2 and TRBJ1-5, is GAGVSQSPSNKVTEKGKDVELRCDPISGHTALYWYRQSLGQGLEFLIYFQGNSAPDKSGLPSDRFSAERTGGSVSTLTIQRTQQEDSAVYLCASSSQGNSNQPQHFGDGTRLSIL.

This clonotype was seen many times. The chain combines TRBV4-2 with TRBJ1-3; no definite D call. Per the germline V gene, CDR1 is LGHNA and CDR2 is YNFKEQ. This CDR3 spans 17 amino acids. V was shortened by 3 bases and J by 1 base, with 16 bases between the two germline ends. In DNA form, the CDR3 reads TGTGCCAGCAGCCAGGATACGGGGTCCAGGTCTGGAAACACCATATATTTT. Translating gives CASSQDTGSRSGNTIYF.

This clonotype was counted at least ten times. The chain employs TRBV7-8 and TRBJ2-1; perhaps D is TRBD1 or TRBD2 (5 bases each). V dropped 1 base and J dropped 2 bases, with 6 bases sitting between them. This CDR3 is built from 14 residues. The V gene's germline CDR1 is SGHVS and CDR2 FQNEAQ. The CDR3 loop reads CASSLGGTYNEQFF. CDR3 in DNA: TGTGCCAGCAGCTTAGGGGGGACCTACAATGAGCAGTTCTTC.

About this clonotype: One base away lies a much larger clone, so this may be a sequencing read error. The rearrangement joins TRBV7-2 to TRBJ2-1, with 11 positions matching TRBD1. Trimming removed 5 bases from V and 4 bases from J; junction bases left unmatched: 4. Germline CDR1 is SGHTA and CDR2 is FQGNSA. CDR3 length equals 15 residues. CDR3 in DNA: TGTGCCAGCAGCCAGGGACAGGGGGTTTACAATGAGCAGTTCTTC. Its translation: CASSQGQGVYNEQFF.

This clonotype was seen at least ten times. This sequence joins TRBV6-1 and TRBJ1-2; D uncertain. The V end lost 1 base, the J end lost 8 bases, and 14 bases lay between the germline ends. Germline V gene data show CDR1 as MNHNS and CDR2 as SASEGT. CDR3 length: 14 residues. The CDR3 DNA follows: TGTGCCAGCAGTGAAGGACGTAGGATTGGAGGCTACACCTTC. It codes for CASSEGRRIGGYTF.

This clonotype was counted many times. The V gene is TRBV9, the J gene TRBJ1-2; D not certain. V shed 3 bases and J shed 8 bases, with 17 bases lying between them. From germline, CDR1 is SGDLS and CDR2 YYNGEE. This CDR3 has 14 amino acids. CDR3 DNA sequence: TGTGCCAGCAGCGATGGCAGCCGGACTATGGGCTACACCTTC. Its translation: CASSDGSRTMGYTF.

At least ten counts were recorded for this clonotype. The genes are TRBV11-2 and TRBJ1-2; D may be TRBD1 (5 bases). The V and J ends lost 5 bases and 2 bases respectively, with 12 bases between them. This CDR3 region has 14 residues. The germline V gene encodes CDR1 SGHAT and CDR2 FQNNGV. CDR3: CASSPGRTNYGYTF. The CDR3 DNA follows: TGTGCCAGCAGCCCGGGACGGACGAACTATGGCTACACCTTC.

This clonotype was observed at least ten times. The rearrangement links TRBV7-2 to TRBJ2-2, with D hard to call. The CDR3 covers 14 residues. Germline V gene sequence: CDR1 SGHTA, CDR2 FQGNSA. Trimming pared 1 base from V and 3 bases from J, leaving 6 bases between. CDR3 DNA sequence: TGTGCCAGCAGCTTAGTAGGACACACCGGGGAGCTGTTTTTT. It yields the protein CASSLVGHTGELFF.

This clonotype showed up many times. This sequence joins TRBV5-1 and TRBJ1-1; D is unresolved. V dropped 1 base and J dropped 3 bases, with 7 bases sitting between them. The germline CDR1 and CDR2 sequences are SGHRS and YFSETQ. CDR3 length: 13 amino acids. CDR3 loop: CASSLKVDTEAFF. As DNA, the CDR3 is TGCGCCAGCAGCTTGAAGGTGGACACTGAAGCTTTCTTT. Drawing the rest from reference TRBV5-1 and TRBJ1-1, the complete variable domain is KAGVTQTPRYLIKTRGQQVTLSCSPISGHRSVSWYQQTPGQGLQFLFEYFSETQRNKGNFPGRFSGRQFSNSRSEMNVSTLELGDSALYLCASSLKVDTEAFFGQGTRLTVV.

This clonotype was observed at least ten times. The genes are TRBV6-5 and TRBJ2-1; 11 nucleotides align to TRBD2. V shed 2 bases and J 4 bases; nucleotides not matched to a gene: 4. CDR1 is MNHEY and CDR2 is SVGAGI in the germline V gene. CDR3 length: 16 residues. The CDR3 DNA reads as TGTGCCAGCAGTTACAGGCTAGCGGGGGGATACAATGAGCAGTTCTTC. It specifies CASSYRLAGGYNEQFF.

This clonotype came up many times. The chain uses TRBV3-1 and TRBJ2-7; 12 bases agree with TRBD2. This CDR3 has 18 amino acids. Germline CDR1 LGHDT, CDR2 YNNKEL (reference sequence). The ends lost 3 bases at V and 7 bases at J; junction bases unmatched: 16. The CDR3 DNA reads TGTGCCAGCAGCCACTCCCTAGGGGCTAGCGGGAGGGTTTGGGAGCAGTACTTC. Translated: CASSHSLGASGRVWEQYF.

In regard to this clonotype: A much bigger clone sits one base away, suggesting this may be a read error. V usage is TRBV7-9 and J usage is TRBJ1-1, with 7 bases fitting TRBD1. This CDR3 has 11 amino acids. From germline, CDR1 is SEHNR and CDR2 FQNEAQ (reference sequence). CDR3: CDTDRTTEAFF. DNA of the CDR3: TGTGACACGGACAGGACCACTGAAGCTTTCTTT.

This clonotype was seen repeatedly, ten times or more. The chain is built from TRBV20-1 and TRBJ1-2; 8 bases fit TRBD1. CDR1 is DFQATT, CDR2 SNEGSKA, per germline (reference sequence). The V gene end was trimmed by 5 bases and the J gene end by 5 bases; junction bases not matched to a gene: 7. This CDR3 spans 13 amino acids. The CDR3 DNA reads as TGCAGTGCTGGGGGACAGGCGGGTTATGGCTACACCTTC. Its protein product is CSAGGQAGYGYTF.

This clonotype has at least ten counts. The CDR3 DNA reads as TGTGCCAGCAGCTTAGAAAGTACTAGCGGGACAGATACGCAGTATTTT. Translated, it gives CASSLESTSGTDTQYF. The J gene is TRBJ2-3, the V gene TRBV7-2; 9 positions match TRBD2. The CDR3 sequence is 16 residues long. With 1 base clipped from V and 3 bases from J, the junction kept 5 bases outside the gene matches. Germline CDR1 SGHTA, CDR2 FQGNSA.

At least ten counts were recorded for this clonotype. The chain has TRBV28 and TRBJ2-1, with 7 bases that match TRBD2. The V gene end was trimmed by 11 bases and the J gene end by 6 bases; junction bases not matched to a gene: 10. The CDR3 contains 13 residues. Germline-derived CDR1 and CDR2 are MDHEN and SYDVKM. In DNA form, the CDR3 reads TGTGCCTCAAAGCCGGGGGGACGCAATGAGCAGTTCTTC. The encoded protein is CASKPGGRNEQFF.

This clonotype was seen ten or more times. The J gene is TRBJ2-1, the V gene TRBV5-1; D possibly corresponds to TRBD1 (6 bases). The CDR3 runs 15 residues. CDR1 SGHRS and CDR2 YFSETQ come from the germline V gene. The V end was cut by 0 bases, the J end by 7 bases, with 14 bases between. In DNA form, the CDR3 reads TGCGCCAGCAGCTTGGAGGGCAGGGGCGGGAATGAGCAGTTCTTC. This translates into CASSLEGRGGNEQFF. Filled out from reference TRBV5-1 and TRBJ2-1, the complete variable domain reads KAGVTQTPRYLIKTRGQQVTLSCSPISGHRSVSWYQQTPGQGLQFLFEYFSETQRNKGNFPGRFSGRQFSNSRSEMNVSTLELGDSALYLCASSLEGRGGNEQFFGPGTRLTVL.

Ten or more counts support this clonotype. This chain uses TRBV7-2 with TRBJ1-6; a weak D match, TRBD1 (5 bases). Germline V CDR1 and CDR2: SGHTA, FQGNSA. The CDR3 runs to 13 residues. V lost 4 bases and J 15 bases, leaving 16 bases between the germline ends. The CDR3 DNA reads as TGTGCCAGCAGCTGGGACCGGGGCGAGGTCCTCCACTTT. Translated: CASSWDRGEVLHF. Full variable domain (outside the CDR3, taken from reference TRBV7-2 and TRBJ1-6): GAGVSQSPSNKVTEKGKDVELRCDPISGHTALYWYRQSLGQGLEFLIYFQGNSAPDKSGLPSDRFSAERTGGSVSTLTIQRTQQEDSAVYLCASSWDRGEVLHFGNGTRLTVT.

In its sample, this clonotype was seen many times. This chain joins TRBV20-1 and TRBJ2-1; 10 nucleotides align to TRBD2. The CDR3 sequence is 15 residues long. Germline V lookup: CDR1 DFQATT, CDR2 SNEGSKA (reference sequence). Trimming removed 6 bases from V and 7 bases from J; junction bases left unmatched: 12. CDR3 loop: CSAIRTSGEQNEQFF. The CDR3 DNA sequence: TGCAGTGCCATCCGGACTAGCGGAGAACAGAATGAGCAGTTCTTC.